This T cell receptor (beta chain) was sequenced during a study of shared clonotypes between healthy human individuals. Repertoires were generated with immunoSEQ multiplex PCR, while TCRdb's copy carries only in-frame clones and drops some. The sample holds about 1.4 million clones, roughly 96% seen once. This TCR came from a man between 25 and 39 years old in good health. Sequenced: naive CD4+ T cells sorted from blood. The subset is: CD45RA+ positively selected.

CDR3 loop: CASSPRGLTSTDTQYF. CDR3 nucleotides: TGTGCCAGCAGTCCCAGGGGACTAACTAGCACAGATACGCAGTATTTT. The V call is TRBV27, the J call TRBJ2-3; tentative D call: TRBD2 (7 bases). Germline CDR1 MNHEY, CDR2 SMNVEV (reference sequence). The CDR3 covers 16 residues. V was clipped by 5 bases and J by 0 bases, with 15 bases between them.